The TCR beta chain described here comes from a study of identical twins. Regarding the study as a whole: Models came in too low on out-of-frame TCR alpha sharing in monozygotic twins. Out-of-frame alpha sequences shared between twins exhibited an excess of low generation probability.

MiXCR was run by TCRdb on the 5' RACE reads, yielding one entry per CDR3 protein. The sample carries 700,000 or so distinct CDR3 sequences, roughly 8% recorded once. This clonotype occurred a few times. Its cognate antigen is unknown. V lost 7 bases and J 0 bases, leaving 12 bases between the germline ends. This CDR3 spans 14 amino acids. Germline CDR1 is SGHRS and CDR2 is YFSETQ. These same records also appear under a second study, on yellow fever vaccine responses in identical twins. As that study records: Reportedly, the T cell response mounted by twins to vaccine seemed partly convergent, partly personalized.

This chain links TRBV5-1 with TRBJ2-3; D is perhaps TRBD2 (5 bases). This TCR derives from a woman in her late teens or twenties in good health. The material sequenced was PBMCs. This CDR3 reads CASHTGSSTDTQYF. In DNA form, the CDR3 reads TGCGCCAGCCACACGGGGAGTAGCACAGATACGCAGTATTTT. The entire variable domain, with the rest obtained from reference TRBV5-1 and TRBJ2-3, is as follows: KAGVTQTPRYLIKTRGQQVTLSCSPISGHRSVSWYQQTPGQGLQFLFEYFSETQRNKGNFPGRFSGRQFSNSRSEMNVSTLELGDSALYLCASHTGSSTDTQYFGPGTRLTVL.